This T cell receptor beta chain appears in the sequencing data of a study of T cell changes during pregnancy in multiple sclerosis. V shed 3 bases, J shed 4 bases, and the junction held 0 bases outside the gene matches. Germline V gene sequence: CDR1 SEHNR, CDR2 FQNEAQ (reference sequence). The CDR3 spans 13 residues. Produced via immunoSEQ multiplex PCR; TCRdb's table is partial and in-frame only. The sample lists over 80,000 clones, about nine tenths occurring once. The V call is TRBV7-9, the J call TRBJ1-3, with 7 nucleotides matching TRBD1. This clonotype was obtained from a female donor in good health, enrolled as a control in a pregnancy study. This sample comprised peripheral blood, obtained in the second trimester of pregnancy. CDR3 coding DNA: TGTGCCAGCAGCTTGGGACAGGGAAACACCATATATTTT. Residues: CASSLGQGNTIYF. Full variable domain (rest looked up from reference TRBV7-9 and TRBJ1-3): DTGVSQNPRHKITKRGQNVTFRCDPISEHNRLYWYRQTLGQGPEFLTYFQNEAQLEKSRLLSDRFSAERPKGSFSTLEIQRTEQGDSAMYLCASSLGQGNTIYFGEGSWLTVV.